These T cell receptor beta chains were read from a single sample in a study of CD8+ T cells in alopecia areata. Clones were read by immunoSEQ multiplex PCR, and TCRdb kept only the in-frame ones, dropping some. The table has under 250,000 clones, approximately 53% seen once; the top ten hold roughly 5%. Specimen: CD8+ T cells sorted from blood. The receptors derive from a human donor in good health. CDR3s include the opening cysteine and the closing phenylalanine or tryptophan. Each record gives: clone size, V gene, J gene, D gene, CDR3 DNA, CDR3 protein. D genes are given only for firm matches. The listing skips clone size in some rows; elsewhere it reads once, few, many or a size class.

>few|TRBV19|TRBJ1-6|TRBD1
TGTGCCAGTAGTCCTGGACAGGGGACAACACCCCTCCACTTT
CASSPGQGTTPLHF
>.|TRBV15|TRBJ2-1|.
TGTGCCACCAGCAGCGAGGGAGATGAGCAGTTCTTC
CATSSEGDEQFF
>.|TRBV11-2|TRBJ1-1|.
TGTGCCAGCAGCAGGTACAGGTTTAACACTGAAGCTTTCTTT
CASSRYRFNTEAFF
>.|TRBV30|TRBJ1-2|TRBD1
TGTGCCTGGAGTGGCCTTAGGGACAGGGAATCCGGCTATGGCTACACCTTC
CAWSGLRDRESGYGYTF
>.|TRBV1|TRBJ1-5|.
TGCACCAGCAGCCAAGTAAATCGACAGGGAAATCAGCCCCAGCATTTT
CTSSQVNRQGNQPQHF
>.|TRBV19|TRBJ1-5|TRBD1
TGTGCCACCAGATCGACAGGGGGAGGCAATCAGCCCCAGCATTTT
CATRSTGGGNQPQHF
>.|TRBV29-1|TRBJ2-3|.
TGCAGCGTTGACGGTACCCTTAGCACAGATACGCAGTATTTT
CSVDGTLSTDTQYF
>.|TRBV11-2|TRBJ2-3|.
TGTGCCAGCAGCCCCGAAGGGAGCACAGATACGCAGTATTTT
CASSPEGSTDTQYF
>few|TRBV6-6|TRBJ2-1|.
TGTGCCAGCACAACGGGCTCCTACAATGAGCAGTTCTTC
CASTTGSYNEQFF
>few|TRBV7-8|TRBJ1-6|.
TGTGCCAGCAGCCTCAGTGGTCCACCCCTCCACTTT
CASSLSGPPLHF
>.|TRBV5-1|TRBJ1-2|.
TGCGCCAGCAGCCCCCCCCTGGGCGTCGGCACCTTC
CASSPPLGVGTF
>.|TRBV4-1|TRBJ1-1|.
TGCGCCAGCAGCCAAGCGATAACCTTCCGGGACACTGAAGCTTTCTTT
CASSQAITFRDTEAFF
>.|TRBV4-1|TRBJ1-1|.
TGCGCCAGCAGCATTCAACAGGACAAGAACACTGAAGCTTTCTTT
CASSIQQDKNTEAFF
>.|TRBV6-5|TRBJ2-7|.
TGTGCCAGCAGCCTACGGGGGAGGTTCTACGAGCAGTACTTC
CASSLRGRFYEQYF
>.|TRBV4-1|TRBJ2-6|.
TGCGCCAGCAGCCAAGGGGGGTCCCCGCGTGGGGCCAACGTCCTGACTTTC
CASSQGGSPRGANVLTF
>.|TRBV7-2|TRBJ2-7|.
TGTGCCAGCAGGCTTTTTTGGCAGGCATACGAGCAGTACTTC
CASRLFWQAYEQYF
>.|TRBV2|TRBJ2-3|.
TGTGCCAGCATGAGGACAGATACGCAGTATTTT
CASMRTDTQYF
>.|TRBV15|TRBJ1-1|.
TGTGCCACCAGCAGAGATCTACGAGAAGCTTTCTTT
CATSRDLREAFF
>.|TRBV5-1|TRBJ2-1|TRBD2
TGCGCCACCCACCCTACTAGCGGGGGGGGGAATGAGCAGTTCTTC
CATHPTSGGGNEQFF
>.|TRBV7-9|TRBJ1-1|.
TGTGCCAGCTCCCCAGGGACTGAAGCTTTCTTT
CASSPGTEAFF
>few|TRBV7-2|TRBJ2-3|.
TGTGCCAGCAGCCCTGGGGTAGATACGCAGTATTTT
CASSPGVDTQYF
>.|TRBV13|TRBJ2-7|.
TGTGCCAGCAGCCCCCCAGACGGGACGGGGGAGCAGTACTTC
CASSPPDGTGEQYF
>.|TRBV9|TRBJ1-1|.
TGTGCCAGCAGCGTAGACGATAAGTGGGCTTTCTTT
CASSVDDKWAFF
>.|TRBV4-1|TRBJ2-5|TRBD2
TGCGCCAGCAGCTATTCTTTAGCGGGGGAGGAGACCCAGTACTTC
CASSYSLAGEETQYF
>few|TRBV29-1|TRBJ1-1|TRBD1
TGCAGCGTTCCTGGACAGGGGGCTGAGGCTTTCTTT
CSVPGQGAEAFF
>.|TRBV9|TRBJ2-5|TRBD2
TGTGCCAGCAACGGCGGGGGGGCCGAAGAGACCCAGTACTTC
CASNGGGAEETQYF
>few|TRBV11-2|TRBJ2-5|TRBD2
TGTGCCAGCAGCGCCACGGGGGGGGCTGGCGAGACCCAGTACTTC
CASSATGGAGETQYF
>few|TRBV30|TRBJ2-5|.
TGTGCCTTTGACAGGGACTCCCAAGAGACCCAGTACTTC
CAFDRDSQETQYF
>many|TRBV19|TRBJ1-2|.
TGTGCCACCATCGCGGGCGAAAACTATGGCTACACCTTC
CATIAGENYGYTF
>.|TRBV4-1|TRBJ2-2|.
TGCGCCAGCAGCCAAGACACAGTGAACACCGGGGAGCTGTTTTTT
CASSQDTVNTGELFF
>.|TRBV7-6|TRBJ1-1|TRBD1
TGTGCCAGCAGCTTGGGGACAGGCGAGGAAGCTTTCTTT
CASSLGTGEEAFF
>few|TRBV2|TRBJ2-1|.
TGTGCCAGCAGACGGACAGATTATGAGCAGTTCTTC
CASRRTDYEQFF
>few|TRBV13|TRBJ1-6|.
TGTGCCAGCAGCTTCGGGGGCCGGAATAATTCACCCCTCCACTTT
CASSFGGRNNSPLHF
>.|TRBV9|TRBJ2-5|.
TGTGCCAGCAGCGAGCCCTCTCAGGGGCAAGAGACCCAGTACTTC
CASSEPSQGQETQYF
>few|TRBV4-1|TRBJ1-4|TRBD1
TGCGCCAGCAGCCATCCAACAGGGGGTGGCGAAAAACTGTTTTTT
CASSHPTGGGEKLFF
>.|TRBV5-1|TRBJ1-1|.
TGCGCCAGCAGCTTGGTCGGGGCAGGAGTGAACACTGAAGCTTTCTTT
CASSLVGAGVNTEAFF
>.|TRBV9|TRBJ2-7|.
TGTGCCAGCAGCGTAGGAGGCGGGGTCGGCTACGAGCAGTACTTC
CASSVGGGVGYEQYF
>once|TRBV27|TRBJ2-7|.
TGTGCCAGCAATCCGGGACGGGGAACCTACGAGCAGTACTTC
CASNPGRGTYEQYF
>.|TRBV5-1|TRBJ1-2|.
TGCGCCAGCAGCTCCTCCGGGACGGGGGACACCTTC
CASSSSGTGDTF
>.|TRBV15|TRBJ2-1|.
TGTGCCACCAGCCCCTCCGGGAATGAGCAGTTCTTC
CATSPSGNEQFF
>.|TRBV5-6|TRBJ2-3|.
TGTGCCAGCAGCTTCATGACTAGTCTCACAGATACGCAGTATTTT
CASSFMTSLTDTQYF
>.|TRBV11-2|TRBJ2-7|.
TGTGCCAGCAGCGCAGGGATAGGCTCCTACGAGCAGTACTTC
CASSAGIGSYEQYF
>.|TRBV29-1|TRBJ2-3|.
TGCAGCGCCCCCCCGTTGACCGGTGGCACAGATACGCAGTATTTT
CSAPPLTGGTDTQYF
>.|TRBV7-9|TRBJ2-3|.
TGTGCCAGCAGCTTGGTCCTGGTTCAAGGCACAGATACGCAGTATTTT
CASSLVLVQGTDTQYF
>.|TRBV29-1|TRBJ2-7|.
TGCAGCGTTGAAGATGAGCCAGGGGGGAGCTACGAGCAGTACTTC
CSVEDEPGGSYEQYF
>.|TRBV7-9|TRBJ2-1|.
TGTGCCAGCAGCCGAGAGGGGGGCAGCTCCTACAATGAGCAGTTCTTC
CASSREGGSSYNEQFF
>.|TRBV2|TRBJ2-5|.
TGTGCCAGCACCTCTGCAGAGACCCAGTACTTC
CASTSAETQYF
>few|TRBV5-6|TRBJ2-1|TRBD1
TGTGCCAGCAGCTTGCACAGGGGCAATGAGCAGTTCTTC
CASSLHRGNEQFF
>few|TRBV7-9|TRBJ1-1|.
TGTGCCAGCAGCTTAGCGGAGACGGCGAACACTGAAGCTTTCTTT
CASSLAETANTEAFF
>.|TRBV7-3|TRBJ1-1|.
TGTGCCAGCAGCCCTACAGGTCTCGACACTGAAGCTTTCTTT
CASSPTGLDTEAFF
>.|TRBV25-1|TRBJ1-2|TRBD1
TGTGCCAGCAGTGAAAGGCGGGGACAGGGGAATGGCTACACCTTC
CASSERRGQGNGYTF
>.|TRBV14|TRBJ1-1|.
TGTGCCAGCGCCCTTGGCGGGAACACTGAAGCTTTCTTT
CASALGGNTEAFF
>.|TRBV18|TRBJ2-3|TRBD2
TGTGCCAGCTCACACACTAGCGGGGGACGCACAGATACGCAGTATTTT
CASSHTSGGRTDTQYF